Listed below are T cell receptor beta chains from one sample, sequenced in a study of T cell responses to AZD1222 COVID-19 vaccine. Clones were read by immunoSEQ multiplex PCR, and TCRdb kept only the in-frame ones, dropping some. This table holds about 210,000 clones, about 94% found once. Source: peripheral blood, taken 28 days after the second dose of the MenACWY control vaccine. These receptors came from an adult who received the MenACWY meningococcal vaccine as a control. The CDR3 runs from the conserved cysteine through the conserved F or W. A D gene is named only where the DNA matches it firmly. Clone size is stated in some rows and not others, as once, few, many or a class when expanded.

CDR3: CASSEGTGLYEQFF
DNA: TGTGCCAGCAGTGAAGGGACAGGGTTATATGAGCAGTTCTTC
size: few
J: TRBJ2-1
V: TRBV6-4
D: TRBD1

CDR3: CASSQVSGSNQPQHF
DNA: TGTGCCAGCAGCCAAGTTTCTGGTAGCAATCAGCCCCAGCATTTT
size: NA
J: TRBJ1-5
V: TRBV3-1/TRBV3-2
D: NA

CDR3: CAISGTGDGYTF
DNA: TGTGCCATCAGCGGGACAGGGGACGGCTACACCTTC
size: NA
J: TRBJ1-2
V: TRBV10-3
D: TRBD1

CDR3: CASSPNLDGTDTQYF
DNA: TGTGCCAGCAGCCCCAACCTGGACGGCACAGATACGCAGTATTTT
size: NA
J: TRBJ2-3
V: TRBV14
D: NA

CDR3: CASSQEKARYTEAFF
DNA: TGTGCCAGCAGCCAAGAAAAGGCACGCTACACTGAAGCTTTCTTT
size: NA
J: TRBJ1-1
V: TRBV3-1/TRBV3-2
D: NA

CDR3: CASSEPSNSNQPQHF
DNA: TGTGCCAGCAGTGAACCATCTAATAGCAATCAGCCCCAGCATTTT
size: NA
J: TRBJ1-5
V: TRBV6-1
D: NA

CDR3: CASSVDDSGANVLTF
DNA: TGTGCCAGCAGTGTGGACGACTCTGGGGCCAACGTCCTGACTTTC
size: NA
J: TRBJ2-6
V: TRBV2
D: NA

CDR3: CASSPQGERGANVLTF
DNA: TGCGCCAGCAGCCCCCAAGGGGAGCGGGGGGCCAACGTCCTGACTTTC
size: NA
J: TRBJ2-6
V: TRBV5-1
D: NA

CDR3: CASSQTEFREQYF
DNA: TGTGCCAGCAGCCAAACGGAATTTCGGGAGCAGTACTTC
size: NA
J: TRBJ2-7
V: TRBV27
D: NA

CDR3: CASSLGSAAFF
DNA: TGTGCCAGCAGCTTGGGATCCGCGGCTTTCTTT
size: NA
J: TRBJ1-1
V: TRBV5-4
D: NA

CDR3: CASSSGLAGGYEQFF
DNA: TGTGCCAGTAGTTCGGGACTAGCGGGGGGGTACGAGCAGTTCTTC
size: NA
J: TRBJ2-1
V: TRBV19
D: TRBD2

CDR3: CASTYGRNTEAFF
DNA: TGTGCCAGCACCTACGGACGGAACACTGAAGCTTTCTTT
size: NA
J: TRBJ1-1
V: TRBV6-5
D: NA

CDR3: CAWKSAGDPVATNEKLFF
DNA: TGTGCCTGGAAGTCGGCAGGGGACCCCGTTGCAACTAATGAAAAACTGTTTTTT
size: NA
J: TRBJ1-4
V: TRBV30
D: NA

CDR3: CATHRLRPSGGVDLNAQYF
DNA: TGTGCCACCCACCGACTACGTCCTAGCGGGGGGGTGGATTTAAATGCCCAGTACTTC
size: NA
J: TRBJ2-5
V: TRBV2
D: TRBD2

CDR3: CASSPGGLGSSYNEQFF
DNA: TGTGCCAGCAGCCCCGGCGGGCTTGGGTCGAGCTACAATGAGCAGTTCTTC
size: NA
J: TRBJ2-1
V: TRBV7-9
D: NA

CDR3: CASSPGTGASSGNTIYF
DNA: TGTGCCAGCTCACCTGGGACAGGGGCTTCCTCTGGAAACACCATATATTTT
size: NA
J: TRBJ1-3
V: TRBV18
D: TRBD1

CDR3: CASSLKAGGRDEQFF
DNA: TGTGCCAGCAGTTTAAAAGCGGGAGGGCGGGATGAGCAGTTCTTC
size: few
J: TRBJ2-1
V: TRBV28
D: TRBD2

CDR3: CASSPLTRETQYF
DNA: TGTGCCAGCAGCCCCCTGACCCGGGAGACCCAGTACTTC
size: NA
J: TRBJ2-5
V: TRBV5-8
D: NA

CDR3: CAWSGWRQSTYEQYF
DNA: TGTGCCTGGAGTGGTTGGAGACAGAGTACCTACGAGCAGTACTTC
size: NA
J: TRBJ2-7
V: TRBV30
D: NA

CDR3: CASSLQGAANEKLFF
DNA: TGTGCCAGCAGCTTACAGGGGGCGGCTAATGAAAAACTGTTTTTT
size: NA
J: TRBJ1-4
V: TRBV9
D: TRBD1

CDR3: CASEDQVVGELFF
DNA: TGTGCCAGCGAAGATCAGGTTGTCGGGGAGCTGTTTTTT
size: NA
J: TRBJ2-2
V: TRBV9
D: NA

CDR3: CASSPNGGAYEQFF
DNA: TGTGCCAGCTCCCCAAACGGGGGGGCTTATGAGCAGTTCTTC
size: NA
J: TRBJ2-1
V: TRBV18
D: TRBD2

CDR3: CASRRGARDSPLHF
DNA: TGTGCCAGCAGAAGGGGGGCACGAGATTCACCCCTCCACTTT
size: NA
J: TRBJ1-6
V: TRBV3-1/TRBV3-2
D: NA

CDR3: CATSDSSGTSGFTDTQYF
DNA: TGTGCCACCAGTGATTCCTCCGGGACTAGCGGATTCACAGATACGCAGTATTTT
size: NA
J: TRBJ2-3
V: TRBV24-1
D: TRBD2

CDR3: CASSVVGVGETQYF
DNA: TGTGCCAGCAGCGTAGTAGGGGTAGGGGAGACCCAGTACTTC
size: NA
J: TRBJ2-5
V: TRBV9
D: NA

CDR3: CASSLDGVSNQPQHF
DNA: TGCGCCAGCAGCTTAGATGGAGTTAGCAATCAGCCCCAGCATTTT
size: few
J: TRBJ1-5
V: TRBV5-1
D: NA